This entry concerns a single T cell receptor (beta chain). Its antigen remains unknown. The V gene end was trimmed by 4 bases and the J gene end by 7 bases; junction bases not matched to a gene: 16. CDR3 length: 17 residues. The record originates from a study of CD8+ T cells in alopecia areata. Study results and limitations: Patients displayed less clarity in TCR sharing than mice, a finding possibly related to HLA.

The study team obtained lesional scalp punch biopsies and peripheral blood from alopecia areata patients. Researchers picked out CD4+ and CD8+ T cells from PBMCs by sorting. Isolated RNA was reverse transcribed into cDNA used as the sequencing template. Generated by immunoSEQ multiplex PCR, the TCRdb table keeps only in-frame clones and is missing some. Of 100,000 to 150,000 clones in the sample, approximately 47% were seen once. This TCR was sampled from a human donor with alopecia areata. V gene TRBV23-1 combines with J gene TRBJ2-7; 10 bases fit TRBD2. TRBV23-1 is treated as an ORF (open reading frame) with a function not yet certain. Source material: NKG2D-low CD8+ T cells sorted from blood. This CDR3 reads CASSRRLRIAGGGEQYF. The CDR3 nucleotides read TGCGCCAGCAGTCGAAGACTCCGGATAGCGGGGGGAGGGGAGCAGTACTTC.